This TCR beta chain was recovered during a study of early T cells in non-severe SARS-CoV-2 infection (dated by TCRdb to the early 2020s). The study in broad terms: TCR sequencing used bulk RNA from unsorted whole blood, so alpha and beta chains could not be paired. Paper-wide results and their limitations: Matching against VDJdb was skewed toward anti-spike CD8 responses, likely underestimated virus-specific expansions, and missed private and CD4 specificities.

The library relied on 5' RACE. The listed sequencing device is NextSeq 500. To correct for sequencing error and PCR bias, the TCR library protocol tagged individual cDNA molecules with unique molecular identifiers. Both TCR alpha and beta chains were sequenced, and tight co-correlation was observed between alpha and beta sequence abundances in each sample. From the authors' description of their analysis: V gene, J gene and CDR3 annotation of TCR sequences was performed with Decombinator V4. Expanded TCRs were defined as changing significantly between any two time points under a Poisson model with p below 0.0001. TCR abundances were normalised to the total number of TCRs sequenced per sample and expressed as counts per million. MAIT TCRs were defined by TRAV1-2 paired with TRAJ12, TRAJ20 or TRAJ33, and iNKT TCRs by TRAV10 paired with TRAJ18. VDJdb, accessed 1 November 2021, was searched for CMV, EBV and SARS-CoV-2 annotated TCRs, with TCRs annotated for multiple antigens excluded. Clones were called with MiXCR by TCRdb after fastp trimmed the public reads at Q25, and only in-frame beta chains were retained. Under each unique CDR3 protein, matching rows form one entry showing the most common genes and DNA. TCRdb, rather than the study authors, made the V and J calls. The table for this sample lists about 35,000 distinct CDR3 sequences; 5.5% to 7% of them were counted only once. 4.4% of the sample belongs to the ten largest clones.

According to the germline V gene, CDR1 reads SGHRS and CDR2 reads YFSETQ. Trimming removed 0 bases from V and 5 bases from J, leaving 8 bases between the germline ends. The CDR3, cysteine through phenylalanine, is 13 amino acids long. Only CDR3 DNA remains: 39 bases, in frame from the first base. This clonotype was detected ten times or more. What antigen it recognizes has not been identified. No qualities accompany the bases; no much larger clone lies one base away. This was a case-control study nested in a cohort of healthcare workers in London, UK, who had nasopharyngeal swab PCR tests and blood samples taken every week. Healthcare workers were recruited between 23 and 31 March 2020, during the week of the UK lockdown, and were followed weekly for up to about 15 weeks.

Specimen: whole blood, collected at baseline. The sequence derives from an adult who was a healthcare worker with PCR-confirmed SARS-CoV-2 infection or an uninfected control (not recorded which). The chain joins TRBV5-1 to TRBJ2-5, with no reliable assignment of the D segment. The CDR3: CASSLASYETQYF. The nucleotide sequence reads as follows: TGCGCCAGCAGCTTGGCCAGCTATGAGACCCAGTACTTC.